This T cell receptor (beta chain) was obtained from a study of radiotherapy plus CTLA-4 blockade in lung cancer. For the study at large: Among all patients, more than 15% showed objective responses, while 30% to 35% had disease control.

Patients with chemo-refractory metastatic non-small-cell lung cancer received focal radiation plus CTLA-4 blockade with ipilimumab. Whole-study results and caveats: Early clone dynamics of blood T cells, plus interferon-beta, reportedly predicted response best. Researchers report tumor-derived TCR clones expanding in blood after radiotherapy plus ipilimumab.

A remark on this clone: Its antigen is unknown.

Using immunoSEQ multiplex PCR, the repertoire was profiled, and TCRdb retains in-frame clones only, with some absent. The table has more than 100,000 clones, 85% to 90% seen once. CDR3 size: 16 residues. The sequence came from a human donor with non-small cell lung cancer that progressed on radiotherapy plus ipilimumab. V is TRBV1 and J is TRBJ2-7; the listed D gene, TRBD2, was not tested against the DNA. TRBV1 is given as a pseudogene. Specimen: peripheral blood, collected from a patient treated with radiotherapy plus ipilimumab. The CDR3: CTSSQDVGTYAGEQYF. The CDR3 coding sequence is TGCACCAGCAGCCAAGATGTAGGGACCTATGCGGGGGAGCAGTACTTC.